Listed below are T cell receptor beta chains from one sample, sequenced in a study of T cells in localized non-small cell lung cancer. The data were produced by immunoSEQ multiplex PCR, yet TCRdb's version contains in-frame clones alone and is incomplete. The sample holds over 70,000 clones, 86% seen once. Sequenced material: peripheral blood, taken before any cancer treatment. These receptors came from a male donor aged 60 or over with stage III squamous cell lung carcinoma. The CDR3 runs from the conserved cysteine through the conserved F or W. D genes are given only for firm matches. For some rows the clone size is stated as once, few or many, or as a class when expanded; others skip it.

TRBJ2-1 TRBD2 TRBV7-8 . CASSPRVGGNYNEQFF TGTGCCAGCAGCCCTCGGGTGGGGGGGAACTACAATGAGCAGTTCTTC
TRBJ2-6 . TRBV5-4 . CASRRTGTGFSGANVLTF TGTGCCAGCAGACGCACCGGGACGGGGTTCTCTGGGGCCAACGTCCTGACTTTC
TRBJ2-7 TRBD2 TRBV6-6 . CASSPSGLAGREQYF TGTGCCAGCAGTCCCAGCGGACTAGCGGGGAGGGAGCAGTACTTC
TRBJ2-5 . TRBV5-1 . CASSSSGVRETQYF TGCGCCAGCAGTTCCTCAGGGGTGCGAGAGACCCAGTACTTC
TRBJ2-2 . TRBV6-5 . CASSPDRTNTGELFF TGTGCCAGCAGCCCTGACAGGACGAACACCGGGGAGCTGTTTTTT
TRBJ1-2 TRBD1 TRBV6-1 . CASSEAGEGQRNGYTF TGTGCCAGCAGTGAAGCAGGAGAGGGACAGAGAAATGGCTACACCTTC
TRBJ2-1 TRBD2 TRBV7-2 . CASSSTGLAGAYNEQFF TGTGCCAGCAGCTCGACTGGACTAGCGGGAGCCTACAATGAGCAGTTCTTC
TRBJ1-1 . TRBV6-5 . CASRDGLLEAFF TGTGCCAGCAGAGACGGACTGCTTGAAGCTTTCTTT
TRBJ1-6 TRBD1 TRBV7-2 . CASSPGQISPLHF TGTGCCAGCAGCCCGGGACAGATTTCACCCCTCCACTTT
TRBJ2-3 TRBD2 TRBV5-8 . CASSLPGTSGGRRTDTQYF TGTGCCAGCAGCTTACCGGGGACTAGCGGGGGGCGACGCACAGATACGCAGTATTTT
TRBJ2-3 TRBD2 TRBV19 . CASSPTSGGTDTQYF TGTGCCAGTAGTCCCACTAGCGGGGGCACAGATACGCAGTATTTT
TRBJ1-1 TRBD1 TRBV5-1 . CASSQEGQGNTEAFF TGCGCCAGCAGCCAGGAGGGACAGGGGAACACTGAAGCTTTCTTT
TRBJ1-2 . TRBV7-2 . CASSLDSSGGYTF TGTGCCAGCAGCTTAGACAGTTCAGGTGGCTACACCTTC
TRBJ1-2 TRBD1 TRBV28 . CASSRPDRVGYGYTF TGTGCCAGCAGCCGCCCAGACAGGGTAGGCTATGGCTACACCTTC
TRBJ1-2 . TRBV12-2 . CASRLDSDSRTNYGYTF TGTGCAAGTCGCTTAGACTCGGACAGTAGAACTAACTATGGCTACACCTTC
TRBJ1-1 . TRBV7-9 . CASSYRGLEAFF TGTGCCAGCAGCTACCGGGGTCTCGAAGCTTTCTTT
TRBJ1-6 TRBD1 TRBV19 . CASSQDRGDSPLHF TGTGCCAGTAGTCAAGACAGGGGCGACTCACCCCTCCACTTT
TRBJ1-2 TRBD1 TRBV7-2 . CASSRGQGNYGYTF TGTGCCAGCAGCCGGGGACAGGGCAACTATGGCTACACCTTC
TRBJ2-5 . TRBV11-2 . CASSRWTEQETQYF TGTGCCAGCAGCCGATGGACAGAACAAGAGACCCAGTACTTC
TRBJ2-2 . TRBV18 . CASSPNPGGTGELFF TGTGCCAGCTCACCAAATCCAGGCGGGACCGGGGAGCTGTTTTTT
TRBJ1-2 . TRBV7-9 once CASSLERGYTF TGTGCCAGCAGCCTTGAACGGGGCTACACCTTC
TRBJ1-5 . TRBV5-1 . CASSLGQGGNQPQHF TGCGCCAGCAGCTTGGGCCAGGGCGGCAATCAGCCCCAGCATTTT
TRBJ1-2 . TRBV15 . CATTEGGQGGGYTF TGTGCCACCACCGAAGGGGGGCAGGGAGGCGGCTACACCTTC
TRBJ1-2 . TRBV18 . CASSPPGRPGDYGYTF TGTGCCAGCTCACCACCCGGCCGTCCAGGGGACTATGGCTACACCTTC
TRBJ1-5 TRBD1 TRBV6-5 . CASSLGDREGQPQHF TGTGCCAGCAGTTTGGGGGACAGGGAGGGGCAGCCCCAGCATTTT